This T cell receptor (beta chain) was retrieved from a study of early T cells in non-severe SARS-CoV-2 infection. For the study at large: From unsorted whole blood, bulk RNA was sequenced, and the chains remained unpaired.

TCRdb fed the 5' RACE reads into MiXCR, producing one record per CDR3 protein. Among just under 65,000 distinct CDR3 sequences listed, approximately 9.2% were seen once. The origin of this receptor is an adult who was a healthcare worker with PCR-confirmed SARS-CoV-2 infection or an uninfected control (not recorded which). The sequences come from whole blood, collected at baseline.

The CDR3 coding sequence is TGTGCCAGCAGCAGGGGACGTAATGAAAAACTGTTTTTT. It specifies CASSRGRNEKLFF. The chain links TRBV12-3 or TRBV12-4 to TRBJ1-4; D is possibly TRBD1 (6 bases). Trimming removed 6 bases at V and 4 bases at J, with 9 bases between. CDR3 length: 13 residues.